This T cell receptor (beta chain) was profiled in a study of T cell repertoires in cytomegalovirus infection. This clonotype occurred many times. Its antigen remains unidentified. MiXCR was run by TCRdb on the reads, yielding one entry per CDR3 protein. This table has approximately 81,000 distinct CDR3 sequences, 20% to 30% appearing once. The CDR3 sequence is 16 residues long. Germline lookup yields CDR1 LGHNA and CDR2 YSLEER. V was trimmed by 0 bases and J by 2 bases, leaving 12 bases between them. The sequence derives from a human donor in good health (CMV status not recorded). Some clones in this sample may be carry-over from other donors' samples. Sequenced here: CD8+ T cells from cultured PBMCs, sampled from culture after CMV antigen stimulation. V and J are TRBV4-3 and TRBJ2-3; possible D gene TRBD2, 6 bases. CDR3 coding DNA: TGCGCCAGCAGCCAAGAACGGGCGGGGAACACAGATACGCAGTATTTT. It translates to CASSQERAGNTDTQYF.